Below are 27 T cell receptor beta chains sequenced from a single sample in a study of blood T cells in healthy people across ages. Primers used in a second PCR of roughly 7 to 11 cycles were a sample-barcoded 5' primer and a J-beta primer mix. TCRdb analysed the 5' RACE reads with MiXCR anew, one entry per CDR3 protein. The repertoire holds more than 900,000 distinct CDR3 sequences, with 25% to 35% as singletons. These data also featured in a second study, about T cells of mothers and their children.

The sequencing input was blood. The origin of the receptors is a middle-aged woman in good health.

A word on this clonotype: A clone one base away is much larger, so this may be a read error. The chain's CDR3 is CASSQNGIQETLYF. DNA of the CDR3: TGTGCCAGCAGTCAGAACGGGATACAAGAGACCCTGTACTTC. V is TRBV28 and J is TRBJ2-5; TRBD2 is a possible D gene (5 bases). The length of the CDR3 is 14 residues. The germline V gene has CDR1 MDHEN and CDR2 SYDVKM.

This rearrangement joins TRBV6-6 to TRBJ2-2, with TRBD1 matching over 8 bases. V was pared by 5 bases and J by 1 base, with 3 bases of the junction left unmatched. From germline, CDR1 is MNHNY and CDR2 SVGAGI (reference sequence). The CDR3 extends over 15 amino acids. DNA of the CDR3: TGTGCCAGCAGTACCGGACAGGGGAACACCGGGGAGCTGTTTTTT. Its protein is CASSTGQGNTGELFF.

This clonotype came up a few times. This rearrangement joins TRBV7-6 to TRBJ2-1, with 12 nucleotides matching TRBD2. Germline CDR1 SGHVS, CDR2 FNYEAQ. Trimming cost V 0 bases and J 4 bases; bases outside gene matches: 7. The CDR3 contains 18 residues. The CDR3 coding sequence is TGTGCCAGCAGCTTAGCGCGGCCTAGCGGGGGGGATTACAATGAGCAGTTCTTC. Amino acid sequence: CASSLARPSGGDYNEQFF.

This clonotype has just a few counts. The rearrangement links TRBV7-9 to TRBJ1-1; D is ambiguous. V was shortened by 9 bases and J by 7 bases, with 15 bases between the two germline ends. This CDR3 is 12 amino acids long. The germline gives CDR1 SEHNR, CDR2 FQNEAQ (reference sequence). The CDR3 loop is CASGGVYGEAFF. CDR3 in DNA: TGTGCCAGTGGAGGTGTTTATGGTGAAGCTTTCTTT. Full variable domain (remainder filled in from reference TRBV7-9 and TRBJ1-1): DTGVSQNPRHKITKRGQNVTFRCDPISEHNRLYWYRQTLGQGPEFLTYFQNEAQLEKSRLLSDRFSAERPKGSFSTLEIQRTEQGDSAMYLCASGGVYGEAFFGQGTRLTVV.

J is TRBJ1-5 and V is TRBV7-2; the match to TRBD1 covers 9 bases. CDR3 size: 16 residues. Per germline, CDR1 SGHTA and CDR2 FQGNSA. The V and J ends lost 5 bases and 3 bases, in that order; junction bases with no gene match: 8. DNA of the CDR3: TGTGCCAGCAGCCCAGGACAGGGGACTCTCAATCAGCCCCAGCATTTT. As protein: CASSPGQGTLNQPQHF. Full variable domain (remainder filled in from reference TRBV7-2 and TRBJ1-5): GAGVSQSPSNKVTEKGKDVELRCDPISGHTALYWYRQSLGQGLEFLIYFQGNSAPDKSGLPSDRFSAERTGGSVSTLTIQRTQQEDSAVYLCASSPGQGTLNQPQHFGDGTRLSIL.

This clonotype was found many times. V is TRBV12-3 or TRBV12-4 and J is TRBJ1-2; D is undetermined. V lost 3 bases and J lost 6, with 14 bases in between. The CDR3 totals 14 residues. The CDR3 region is CASSFRWDWNGYTF. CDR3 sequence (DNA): TGTGCCAGCAGTTTCCGGTGGGATTGGAATGGCTACACCTTC.

The CDR3 loop reads CASSPTVVGGETQYF. Written as DNA, the CDR3 is TGTGCCAGCAGCCCGACAGTTGTAGGGGGAGAGACCCAGTACTTC. The genes are TRBV12-3 or TRBV12-4 and TRBJ2-5; possibly TRBD1 for D (6 bases). This CDR3 is 15 amino acids long. V was clipped by 6 bases and J by 4 bases, with 18 bases between them.

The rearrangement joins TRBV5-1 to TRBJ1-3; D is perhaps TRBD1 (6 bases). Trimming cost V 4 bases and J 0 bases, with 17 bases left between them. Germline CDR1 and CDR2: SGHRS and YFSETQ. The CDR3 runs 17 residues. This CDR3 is CASSPQDSAYSGNTIYF. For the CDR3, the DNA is TGCGCCAGCAGCCCCCAGGACAGTGCCTACTCTGGAAACACCATATATTTT.

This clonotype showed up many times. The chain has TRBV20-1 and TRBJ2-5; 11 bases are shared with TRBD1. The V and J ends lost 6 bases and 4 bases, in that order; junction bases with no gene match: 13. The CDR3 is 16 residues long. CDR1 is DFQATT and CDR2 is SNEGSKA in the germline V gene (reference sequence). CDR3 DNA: TGCAGTGCCAGAAGCGGACAGGGGGCTTGGGGAGAGACCCAGTACTTC. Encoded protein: CSARSGQGAWGETQYF.

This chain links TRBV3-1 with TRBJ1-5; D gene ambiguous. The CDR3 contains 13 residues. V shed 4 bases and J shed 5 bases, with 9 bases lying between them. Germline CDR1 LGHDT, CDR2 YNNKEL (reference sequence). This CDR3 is CASSRARDQPQHF. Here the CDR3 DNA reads TGTGCCAGCAGCCGTGCGAGGGATCAGCCCCAGCATTTT.

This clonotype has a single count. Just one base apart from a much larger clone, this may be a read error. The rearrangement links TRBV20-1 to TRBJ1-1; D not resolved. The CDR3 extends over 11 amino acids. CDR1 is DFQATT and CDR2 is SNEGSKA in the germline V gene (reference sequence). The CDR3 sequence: CDLRQNTEAFF. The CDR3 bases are TGCGATCTGCGACAGAACACTGAAGCTTTCTTT.

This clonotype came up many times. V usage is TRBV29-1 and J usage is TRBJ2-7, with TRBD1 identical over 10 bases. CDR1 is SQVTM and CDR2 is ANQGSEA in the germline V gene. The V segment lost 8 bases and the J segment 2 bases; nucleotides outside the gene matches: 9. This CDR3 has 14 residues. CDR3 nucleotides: TGCAGCTGTGGTACCGGGACAGGGGCCTACGAGCAGTACTTC. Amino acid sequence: CSCGTGTGAYEQYF.

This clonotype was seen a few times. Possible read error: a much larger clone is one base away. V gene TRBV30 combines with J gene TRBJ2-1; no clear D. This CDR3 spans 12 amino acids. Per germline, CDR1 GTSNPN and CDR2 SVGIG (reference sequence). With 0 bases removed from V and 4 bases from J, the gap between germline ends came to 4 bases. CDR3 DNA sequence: TGTGCCTGGAGTGTAAATTACAATGAGCAGTTCTTC. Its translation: CAWSVNYNEQFF.

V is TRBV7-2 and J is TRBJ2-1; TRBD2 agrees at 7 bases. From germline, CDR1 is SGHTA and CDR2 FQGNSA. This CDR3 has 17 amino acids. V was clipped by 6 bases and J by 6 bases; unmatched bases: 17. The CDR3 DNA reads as TGTGCCAGCAGTTTAAGAAGGGGAACTAGCGCCGTCAATGAGCAGTTCTTC. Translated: CASSLRRGTSAVNEQFF. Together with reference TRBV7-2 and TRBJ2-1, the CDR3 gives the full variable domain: GAGVSQSPSNKVTEKGKDVELRCDPISGHTALYWYRQSLGQGLEFLIYFQGNSAPDKSGLPSDRFSAERTGGSVSTLTIQRTQQEDSAVYLCASSLRRGTSAVNEQFFGPGTRLTVL.

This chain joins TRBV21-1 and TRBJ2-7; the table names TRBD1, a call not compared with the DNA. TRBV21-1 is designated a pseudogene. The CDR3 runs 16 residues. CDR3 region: CASSKGGQVGLYEQYF. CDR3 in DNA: TGTGCCAGCAGCAAAGGGGGACAGGTCGGTCTATACGAGCAGTACTTC.

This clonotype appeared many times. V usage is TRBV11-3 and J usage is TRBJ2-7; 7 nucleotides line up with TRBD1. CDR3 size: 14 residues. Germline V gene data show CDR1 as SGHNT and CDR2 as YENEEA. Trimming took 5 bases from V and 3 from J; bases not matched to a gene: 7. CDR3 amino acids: CASSTHRGDYEQYF. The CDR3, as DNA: TGTGCCAGCAGCACCCACAGGGGAGACTACGAGCAGTACTTC.

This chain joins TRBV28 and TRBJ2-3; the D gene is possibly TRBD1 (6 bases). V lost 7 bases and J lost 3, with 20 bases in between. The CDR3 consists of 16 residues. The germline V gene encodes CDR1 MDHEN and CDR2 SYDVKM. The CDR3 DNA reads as TGTGCCAGCACCCTCGTGGGGGCGATGAGTACAGATACGCAGTATTTT. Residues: CASTLVGAMSTDTQYF. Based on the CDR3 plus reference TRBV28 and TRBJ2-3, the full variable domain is DVKVTQSSRYLVKRTGEKVFLECVQDMDHENMFWYRQDPGLGLRLIYFSYDVKMKEKGDIPEGYSVSREKKERFSLILESASTNQTSMYLCASTLVGAMSTDTQYFGPGTRLTVL.

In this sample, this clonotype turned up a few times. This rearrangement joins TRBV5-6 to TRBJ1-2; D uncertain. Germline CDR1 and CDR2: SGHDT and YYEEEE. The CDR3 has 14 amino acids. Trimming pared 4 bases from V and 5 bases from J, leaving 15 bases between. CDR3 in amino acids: CASSRADGFYGYTF. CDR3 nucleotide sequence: TGTGCCAGCAGCAGAGCGGACGGATTTTATGGCTACACCTTC. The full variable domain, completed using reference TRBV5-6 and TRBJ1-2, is DAGVTQSPTHLIKTRGQQVTLRCSPKSGHDTVSWYQQALGQGPQFIFQYYEEEERQRGNFPDRFSGHQFPNYSSELNVNALLLGDSALYLCASSRADGFYGYTFGSGTRLTVV.

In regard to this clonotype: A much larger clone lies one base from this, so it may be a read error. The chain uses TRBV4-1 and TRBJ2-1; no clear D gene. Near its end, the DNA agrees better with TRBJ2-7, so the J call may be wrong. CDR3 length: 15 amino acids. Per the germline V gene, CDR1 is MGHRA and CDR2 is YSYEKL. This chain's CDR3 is CASSLAGLSYNEQYF. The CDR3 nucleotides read TGCGCCAGCAGCCTCGCAGGCCTTTCCTACAATGAGCAGTACTTC.

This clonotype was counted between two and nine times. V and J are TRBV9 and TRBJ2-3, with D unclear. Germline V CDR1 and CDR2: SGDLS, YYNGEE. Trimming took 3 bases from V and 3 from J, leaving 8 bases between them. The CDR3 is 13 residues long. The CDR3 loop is CASSARWTDTQYF. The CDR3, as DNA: TGTGCCAGCAGCGCCCGGTGGACAGATACGCAGTATTTT.

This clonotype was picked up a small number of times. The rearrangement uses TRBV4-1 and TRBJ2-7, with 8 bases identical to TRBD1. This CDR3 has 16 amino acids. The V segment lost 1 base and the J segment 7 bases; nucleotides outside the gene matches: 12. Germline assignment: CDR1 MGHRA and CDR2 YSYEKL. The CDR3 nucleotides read TGCGCCAGCAGCCAAGGACAGGGGCTTACTACTAGGGAGCAGTACTTC. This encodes CASSQGQGLTTREQYF.

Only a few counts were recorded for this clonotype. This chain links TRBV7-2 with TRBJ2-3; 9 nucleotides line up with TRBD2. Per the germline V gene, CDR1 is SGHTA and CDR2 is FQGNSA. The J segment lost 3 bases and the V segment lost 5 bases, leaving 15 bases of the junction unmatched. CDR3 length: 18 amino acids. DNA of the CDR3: TGTGCCAGCAGCCCCTCCCTGCGCGGGGGGGCCAGGACAGATACGCAGTATTTT. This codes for CASSPSLRGGARTDTQYF.

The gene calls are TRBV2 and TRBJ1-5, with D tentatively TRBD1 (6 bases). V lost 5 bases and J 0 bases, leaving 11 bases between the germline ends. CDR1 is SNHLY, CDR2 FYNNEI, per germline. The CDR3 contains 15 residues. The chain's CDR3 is CASSRTVNSNQPQHF. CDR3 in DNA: TGTGCCAGCAGTAGGACAGTGAATAGCAATCAGCCCCAGCATTTT.

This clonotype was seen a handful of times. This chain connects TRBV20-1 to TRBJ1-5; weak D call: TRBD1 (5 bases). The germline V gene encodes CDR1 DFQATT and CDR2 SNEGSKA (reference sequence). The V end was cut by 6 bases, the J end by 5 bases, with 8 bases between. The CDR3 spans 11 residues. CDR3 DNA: TGCAGTGCCGGGACGGATCAGCCCCAGCATTTT. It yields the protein CSAGTDQPQHF.

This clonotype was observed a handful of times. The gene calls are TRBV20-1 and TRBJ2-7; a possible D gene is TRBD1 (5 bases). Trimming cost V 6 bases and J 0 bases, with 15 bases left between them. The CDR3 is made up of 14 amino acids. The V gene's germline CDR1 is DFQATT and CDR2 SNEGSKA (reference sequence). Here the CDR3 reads CSANGQRNSYEQYF. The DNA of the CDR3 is TGCAGTGCCAACGGACAACGAAACTCCTACGAGCAGTACTTC.

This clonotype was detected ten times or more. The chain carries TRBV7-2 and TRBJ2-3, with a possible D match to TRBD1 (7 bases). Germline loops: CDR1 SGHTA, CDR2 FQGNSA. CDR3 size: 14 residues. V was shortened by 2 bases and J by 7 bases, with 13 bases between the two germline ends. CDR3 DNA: TGTGCCAGCAGCTTAACACAGGGGACTTATACGCAGTATTTT. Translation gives CASSLTQGTYTQYF.

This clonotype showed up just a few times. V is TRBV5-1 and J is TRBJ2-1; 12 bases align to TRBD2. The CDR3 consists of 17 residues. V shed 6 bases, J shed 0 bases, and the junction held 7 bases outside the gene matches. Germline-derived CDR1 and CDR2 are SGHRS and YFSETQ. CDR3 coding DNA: TGCGCCAGCAAGACTAGCGGGGGCCTGAGCTCCTACAATGAGCAGTTCTTC. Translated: CASKTSGGLSSYNEQFF.